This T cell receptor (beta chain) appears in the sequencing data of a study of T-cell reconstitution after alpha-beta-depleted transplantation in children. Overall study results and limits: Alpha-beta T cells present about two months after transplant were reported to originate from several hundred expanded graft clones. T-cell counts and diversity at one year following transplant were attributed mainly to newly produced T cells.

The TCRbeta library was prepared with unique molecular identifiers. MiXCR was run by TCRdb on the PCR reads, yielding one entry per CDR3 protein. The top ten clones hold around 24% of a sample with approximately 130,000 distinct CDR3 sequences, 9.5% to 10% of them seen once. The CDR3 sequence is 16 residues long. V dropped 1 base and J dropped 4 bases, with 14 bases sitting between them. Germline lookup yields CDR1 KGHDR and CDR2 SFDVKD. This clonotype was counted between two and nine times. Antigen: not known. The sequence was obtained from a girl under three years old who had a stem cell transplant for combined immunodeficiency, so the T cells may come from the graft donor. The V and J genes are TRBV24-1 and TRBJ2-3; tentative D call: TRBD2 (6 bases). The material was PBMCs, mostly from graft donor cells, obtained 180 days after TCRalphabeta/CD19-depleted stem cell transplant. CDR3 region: CATSDFYRERSDTQYF. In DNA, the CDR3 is TGTGCCACCAGTGATTTTTATCGGGAGCGGTCAGATACGCAGTATTTT.